One and the same sample provided the 6 T cell receptor beta chains below, sequenced in a study of blood T cell repertoires in COVID-19. Assay used: immunoSEQ multiplex PCR; TCRdb lists only in-frame clones, some missing. The sample lists about half a million clones, 75% to 90% occurring once. Sequenced material: PBMCs or T cells enriched from blood (not recorded which). These receptors all stem from a woman aged 60-75 years who had recovered from COVID-19.

The chain has TRBV4-1 and TRBJ2-7; 9 nucleotides match TRBD2. Trimming removed 0 bases from V and 4 bases from J; junction bases left unmatched: 7. The CDR3 has 16 residues. The germline gives CDR1 MGHRA, CDR2 YSYEKL. The CDR3 sequence: CASSQELGLAGYEQYF. In nucleotides, the CDR3 is TGCGCCAGCAGCCAAGAGTTAGGGCTAGCGGGGTACGAGCAGTACTTC.

The chain employs TRBV18 and TRBJ1-1, with D tentatively TRBD1 (5 bases). Trimming left V 6 bases short and J 1 base short, with 15 bases between. There are 15 residues in the CDR3. Germline CDR1 reads KGHSH; CDR2 reads LQKENI. Here the CDR3 reads CASSGEQAANTEAFF. CDR3 bases: TGTGCCAGCTCCGGAGAACAGGCTGCGAACACTGAAGCTTTCTTT.

The chain links TRBV6-2 or TRBV6-3 to TRBJ2-6; D gene ambiguous. The V gene's germline CDR1 is MNHEY and CDR2 SVGEGT. The CDR3 length is 15 residues. The V end was cut by 0 bases, the J end by 3 bases, with 6 bases between. The CDR3 nucleotides are TGTGCCAGCAGTTACTCCCTAGGTGGGGCCAACGTCCTGACTTTC. It codes for CASSYSLGGANVLTF.

The chain's CDR3 is CASGLGQGYGYTF. The CDR3 bases are TGTGCTAGTGGTTTGGGACAGGGCTATGGCTACACCTTC. This rearrangement joins TRBV12-5 to TRBJ1-2; 7 bases match TRBD1. J gave up 4 bases and V 1 base, and 0 bases lay outside the gene matches. Germline CDR1 is LGHNT and CDR2 is FRNRAP. The CDR3 is made up of 13 amino acids.

The rearrangement links TRBV4-1 to TRBJ1-2; no definite D call. Per the germline V gene, CDR1 is MGHRA and CDR2 is YSYEKL. The V and J ends lost 1 base and 4 bases respectively, with 10 bases between them. The CDR3 spans 14 residues. CDR3 sequence (DNA): TGCGCCAGCAGCCAAGTTTCCGAGATCTATGGCTACACCTTC. This translates into CASSQVSEIYGYTF.

CDR3 DNA sequence: TGTGCCAGCTCACCACGATTCCTCACGGCTGAAGCTTTCTTT. Protein product: CASSPRFLTAEAFF. The chain joins TRBV18 to TRBJ1-1, with D unresolved. Germline V gene data show CDR1 as KGHSH and CDR2 as LQKENI. The CDR3 spans 14 residues. V was shortened by 1 base and J by 6 bases, with 12 bases between the two germline ends.